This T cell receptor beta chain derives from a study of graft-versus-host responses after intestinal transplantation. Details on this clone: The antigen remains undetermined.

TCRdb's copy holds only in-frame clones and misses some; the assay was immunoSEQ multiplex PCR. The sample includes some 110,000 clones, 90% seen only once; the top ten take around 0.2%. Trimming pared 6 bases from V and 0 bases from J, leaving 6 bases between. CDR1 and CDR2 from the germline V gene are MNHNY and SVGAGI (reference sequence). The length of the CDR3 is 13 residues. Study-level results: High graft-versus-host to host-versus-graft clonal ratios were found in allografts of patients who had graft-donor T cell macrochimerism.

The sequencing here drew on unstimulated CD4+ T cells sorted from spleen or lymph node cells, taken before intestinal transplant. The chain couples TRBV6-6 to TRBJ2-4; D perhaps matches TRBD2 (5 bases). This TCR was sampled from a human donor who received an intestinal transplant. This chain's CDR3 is CASSGLAKNIQYF. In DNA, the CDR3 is TGTGCCAGCAGCGGACTAGCCAAAAACATTCAGTACTTC.